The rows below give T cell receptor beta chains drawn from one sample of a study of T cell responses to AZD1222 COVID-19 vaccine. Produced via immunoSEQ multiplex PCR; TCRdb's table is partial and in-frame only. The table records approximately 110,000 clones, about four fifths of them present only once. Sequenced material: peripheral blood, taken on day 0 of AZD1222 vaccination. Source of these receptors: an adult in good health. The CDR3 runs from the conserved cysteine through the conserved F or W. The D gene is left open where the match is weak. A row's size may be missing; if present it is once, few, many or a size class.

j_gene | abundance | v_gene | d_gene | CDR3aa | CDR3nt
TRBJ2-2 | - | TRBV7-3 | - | CASSLAGTGELFF | TGTGCCAGCAGCTTGGCAGGAACCGGGGAGCTGTTTTTT
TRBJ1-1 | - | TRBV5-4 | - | CASSLQGLVTEAFF | TGTGCCAGCAGTTTACAGGGCCTGGTCACTGAAGCTTTCTTT
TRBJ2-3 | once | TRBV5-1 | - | CASSLRDLGTDTQYF | TGCGCCAGCAGCTTGCGGGATCTGGGCACAGATACGCAGTATTTT
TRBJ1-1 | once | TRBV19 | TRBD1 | CASRTGGTTEAFF | TGTGCCAGTAGAACAGGGGGCACGACTGAAGCTTTCTTT
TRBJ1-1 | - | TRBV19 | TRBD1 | CASSLTGGSTEAFF | TGTGCCAGTAGTTTGACAGGGGGTAGCACTGAAGCTTTCTTT
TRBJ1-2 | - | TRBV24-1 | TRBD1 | CATAETGTENYTF | TGTGCCACCGCCGAAACCGGGACAGAGAACTACACCTTC
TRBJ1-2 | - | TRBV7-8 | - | CASSLIGGRGYTF | TGTGCCAGCAGCTTAATTGGGGGACGCGGCTACACCTTC
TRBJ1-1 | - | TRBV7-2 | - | CASSWRGLDTEAFF | TGTGCCAGCAGCTGGCGGGGACTGGACACTGAAGCTTTCTTT
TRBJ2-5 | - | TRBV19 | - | CASSIAGRIGQETQYF | TGTGCCAGTAGTATTGCAGGGAGAATTGGCCAAGAGACCCAGTACTTC
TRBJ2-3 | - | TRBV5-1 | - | CASSLRGVSTDTQYF | TGCGCCAGCAGCTTACGCGGGGTGAGCACAGATACGCAGTATTTT